Listed below are T cell receptor beta chains from one sample, sequenced in a study of blood T cell repertoires in COVID-19. Only in-frame clones appear in the TCRdb table, and some are missing; sequencing was by immunoSEQ multiplex PCR. The top ten clones hold around 7.8% of a sample with 200,000 to 250,000 clones, about four fifths of them seen once. Sequencing was done on a sample of peripheral blood. The source is a woman over 75 with COVID-19, enrolled during active disease. CDR3s include the opening cysteine and the closing phenylalanine or tryptophan. A D gene is named only where the DNA matches it firmly. Where a row states a size, it is once, few, many or the class of an expanded clone; other rows omit it.

v_gene: TRBV2; d_gene: NA; abundance: once; j_gene: TRBJ1-1; CDR3nt: TGTGCCAGCGCCCCCGGGGGGCAGGGTGGCACTGAAGCTTTCTTT; CDR3aa: CASAPGGQGGTEAFF
v_gene: TRBV5-1; d_gene: TRBD2; abundance: NA; j_gene: TRBJ2-1; CDR3nt: TGCGCCAGCAGCTTCAGCGGGAGCTACAATGAGCAGTTCTTC; CDR3aa: CASSFSGSYNEQFF
v_gene: TRBV2; d_gene: TRBD1; abundance: NA; j_gene: TRBJ1-5; CDR3nt: TGTGCCAGCAGTGAGCGACAGGGAGGTTGGCAGCAGGATCAGCCCCAGCATTTT; CDR3aa: CASSERQGGWQQDQPQHF
v_gene: TRBV5-1; d_gene: NA; abundance: NA; j_gene: TRBJ1-1; CDR3nt: TGCGCCAGCAGCCCGGACTTAGACACTGAAGCTTTCTTT; CDR3aa: CASSPDLDTEAFF
v_gene: TRBV25-1; d_gene: NA; abundance: once; j_gene: TRBJ1-4; CDR3nt: TGTGCCAGCAGTGCCCCAGGGTTTGAAAAACTGTTTTTT; CDR3aa: CASSAPGFEKLFF
v_gene: TRBV15; d_gene: TRBD1; abundance: NA; j_gene: TRBJ2-7; CDR3nt: TGTGCCACCAGCAGTAACAGGGGGCGCGGATCCTACGAGCAGTACTTC; CDR3aa: CATSSNRGRGSYEQYF
v_gene: TRBV9; d_gene: NA; abundance: NA; j_gene: TRBJ1-1; CDR3nt: TGTGCCAGCAGCGTAATGGGAGAGAACACTGAAGCTTTCTTT; CDR3aa: CASSVMGENTEAFF
v_gene: TRBV5-1; d_gene: TRBD1; abundance: NA; j_gene: TRBJ1-2; CDR3nt: TGCGCCAGCAGCTCAGGGACAGGGAACTATGGCTACACCTTC; CDR3aa: CASSSGTGNYGYTF
v_gene: TRBV4-1; d_gene: NA; abundance: NA; j_gene: TRBJ1-5; CDR3nt: TGCGCCAGCACGCGAGATCGAGGCAGCAATCAGCCCCAGCATTTT; CDR3aa: CASTRDRGSNQPQHF
v_gene: TRBV2; d_gene: NA; abundance: NA; j_gene: TRBJ1-1; CDR3nt: TGTGCCTGGGGGAGAGGTCGGGGGACTGAAGCTTTCTTT; CDR3aa: CAWGRGRGTEAFF
v_gene: TRBV5-1; d_gene: NA; abundance: NA; j_gene: TRBJ2-5; CDR3nt: TGCGCCAGCAGCATGACTAGTCGGGAGACCCAGTACTTC; CDR3aa: CASSMTSRETQYF
v_gene: TRBV5-1; d_gene: NA; abundance: NA; j_gene: TRBJ1-4; CDR3nt: TGCGCCAGCAGAAACCCAGGAGGTGAAAAACTGTTTTTT; CDR3aa: CASRNPGGEKLFF
v_gene: TRBV14; d_gene: TRBD1; abundance: NA; j_gene: TRBJ2-3; CDR3nt: TGTGCCAGCAGCCCCATAGGGACAGTAGGGCAGTATTTT; CDR3aa: CASSPIGTVGQYF
v_gene: TRBV5-1; d_gene: NA; abundance: NA; j_gene: TRBJ1-1; CDR3nt: TGCGCCAGCAGCTCGGCGGGGGGGAACACTGAAGCTTTCTTT; CDR3aa: CASSSAGGNTEAFF
v_gene: TRBV6-5; d_gene: NA; abundance: NA; j_gene: TRBJ2-5; CDR3nt: TGTGCCAGCAGTTACTCATACAGGTTGGAGACCCAGTACTTC; CDR3aa: CASSYSYRLETQYF
v_gene: TRBV5-1; d_gene: NA; abundance: NA; j_gene: TRBJ1-2; CDR3nt: TGCGCCAGCAGCCCCCTTAGCCAGGGTTATGGCTACACCTTC; CDR3aa: CASSPLSQGYGYTF
v_gene: TRBV15; d_gene: NA; abundance: few; j_gene: TRBJ1-1; CDR3nt: TGTGCCACCAGCAGAGATCAACGGGGGAACACTGAAGCTTTCTTT; CDR3aa: CATSRDQRGNTEAFF
v_gene: TRBV10-3; d_gene: TRBD2; abundance: NA; j_gene: TRBJ2-2; CDR3nt: TGTGCCATCACCCCGGGACTAGCGGGAGGGTCCGGGGAGCTGTTTTTT; CDR3aa: CAITPGLAGGSGELFF
v_gene: TRBV6-5; d_gene: NA; abundance: many; j_gene: TRBJ1-1; CDR3nt: TGTGCCAGCAGTTACTTACAGGGTGGCACTGAAGCTTTCTTT; CDR3aa: CASSYLQGGTEAFF
v_gene: TRBV28; d_gene: NA; abundance: NA; j_gene: TRBJ1-2; CDR3nt: TGTGCCAGTAAAAAGGGACTGCTCTATGGCTACACCTTC; CDR3aa: CASKKGLLYGYTF
v_gene: TRBV3-1/TRBV3-2; d_gene: TRBD1; abundance: NA; j_gene: TRBJ2-5; CDR3nt: TGTGCCAGCAGCCCAACGGGACAGTCCCAAGAGACCCAGTACTTC; CDR3aa: CASSPTGQSQETQYF
v_gene: TRBV5-6; d_gene: NA; abundance: NA; j_gene: TRBJ1-1; CDR3nt: TGTGCCAGCAGCCCAATGGGGGACAAGAAGGGCACTGAAGCTTTCTTT; CDR3aa: CASSPMGDKKGTEAFF
v_gene: TRBV7-2; d_gene: TRBD2; abundance: few; j_gene: TRBJ2-1; CDR3nt: TGTGCCAGCAGCTTAGCGCTAGGCGCGGGAGACGAGCAGTTCTTC; CDR3aa: CASSLALGAGDEQFF
v_gene: TRBV6-4; d_gene: TRBD2; abundance: NA; j_gene: TRBJ2-3; CDR3nt: TGTGCCAGCTCCCCACTAGCGGGAGTGGGCACAGATACGCAGTATTTT; CDR3aa: CASSPLAGVGTDTQYF
v_gene: TRBV18; d_gene: TRBD1; abundance: NA; j_gene: TRBJ1-1; CDR3nt: TGTGCCAGCTCCCAGGTTGGAGGAAGACAGGGAGCTTTCTTT; CDR3aa: CASSQVGGRQGAFF
v_gene: TRBV2; d_gene: TRBD2; abundance: NA; j_gene: TRBJ2-7; CDR3nt: TGTGCCAGCACTACGACTAGCGGGAGTTCCAACGAGCAGTACTTC; CDR3aa: CASTTTSGSSNEQYF
v_gene: TRBV18; d_gene: NA; abundance: once; j_gene: TRBJ1-1; CDR3nt: TGTGCCAGCTCACCGGCGGAGGACACTGAAGCTTTCTTT; CDR3aa: CASSPAEDTEAFF
v_gene: TRBV6-5; d_gene: NA; abundance: NA; j_gene: TRBJ1-1; CDR3nt: TGTGCCAGCAGTTACCAAACGGGCACTGAAGCTTTCTTT; CDR3aa: CASSYQTGTEAFF
v_gene: TRBV29-1; d_gene: NA; abundance: NA; j_gene: TRBJ1-2; CDR3nt: TGCAGCGTTGGGCGGGGCTTTAACTATGGCTACACCTTC; CDR3aa: CSVGRGFNYGYTF
v_gene: TRBV27; d_gene: NA; abundance: NA; j_gene: TRBJ1-1; CDR3nt: TGTGCCAGCAGTACAGGGAGAGGGAACACTGAAGCTTTCTTT; CDR3aa: CASSTGRGNTEAFF
v_gene: TRBV27; d_gene: TRBD1; abundance: NA; j_gene: TRBJ2-7; CDR3nt: TGTGCCAGCAGTATACAGGGGGCTGAATCCTACGAGCAGTACTTC; CDR3aa: CASSIQGAESYEQYF
v_gene: TRBV6-5; d_gene: NA; abundance: NA; j_gene: TRBJ2-5; CDR3nt: TGTGCCAGCAGTTTACCCGGCTCCGGGGAGACCCAGTACTTC; CDR3aa: CASSLPGSGETQYF
v_gene: TRBV10-3; d_gene: NA; abundance: once; j_gene: TRBJ2-3; CDR3nt: TGTGCCATCAGTGAAGGCGGACTCACAGATACGCAGTATTTT; CDR3aa: CAISEGGLTDTQYF
v_gene: TRBV28; d_gene: NA; abundance: NA; j_gene: TRBJ1-2; CDR3nt: TGTGCCAGCAGGGGAGGCGAAAGCTATGGCTACACCTTC; CDR3aa: CASRGGESYGYTF
v_gene: TRBV27; d_gene: TRBD1; abundance: NA; j_gene: TRBJ1-5; CDR3nt: TGTGCCAGCAGTTTAGAAGGTGGGACAGGGTCAGGGCAGCCCCAGCATTTT; CDR3aa: CASSLEGGTGSGQPQHF
v_gene: TRBV19; d_gene: NA; abundance: NA; j_gene: TRBJ1-1; CDR3nt: TGTGCCAGTAGTAGCAGGGGTTCGAACACTGAAGCTTTCTTT; CDR3aa: CASSSRGSNTEAFF
v_gene: TRBV6-5; d_gene: TRBD2; abundance: NA; j_gene: TRBJ2-2; CDR3nt: TGTGCCAGCAGTCTTAGCGGGAGGGCCGTCGGGGAGCTGTTTTTT; CDR3aa: CASSLSGRAVGELFF
v_gene: TRBV20-1; d_gene: NA; abundance: NA; j_gene: TRBJ2-3; CDR3nt: TGCAGTGCAAGCAAGGGGGATACGCAGTATTTT; CDR3aa: CSASKGDTQYF
v_gene: TRBV11-2; d_gene: TRBD1; abundance: NA; j_gene: TRBJ2-7; CDR3nt: TGTGCCAGCAGCTCTAACAGGGGGCTGGGCTACGAGCAGTACTTC; CDR3aa: CASSSNRGLGYEQYF
v_gene: TRBV3-1/TRBV3-2; d_gene: NA; abundance: NA; j_gene: TRBJ1-5; CDR3nt: TGTGCCAGCAGCCGCCAGGGTATTCAGCCCCAGCATTTT; CDR3aa: CASSRQGIQPQHF
v_gene: TRBV3-1/TRBV3-2; d_gene: TRBD1; abundance: NA; j_gene: TRBJ2-6; CDR3nt: TGTGCCAGCAGCCAGACGGGACAGGCATCATCTGGGGCCAACGTCCTGACTTTC; CDR3aa: CASSQTGQASSGANVLTF
v_gene: TRBV4-2; d_gene: NA; abundance: few; j_gene: TRBJ2-5; CDR3nt: TGTGCCAGCAGCCAAGTGGGGTCTGGAGGGGCTAGCCAAGAGACCCAGTACTTC; CDR3aa: CASSQVGSGGASQETQYF
v_gene: TRBV6-5; d_gene: TRBD1; abundance: NA; j_gene: TRBJ1-5; CDR3nt: TGTGCCAGCAGTTCAGGGGGGCGTCAGCCCCAGCATTTT; CDR3aa: CASSSGGRQPQHF
v_gene: TRBV6-1; d_gene: TRBD1; abundance: NA; j_gene: TRBJ1-6; CDR3nt: TGTGCCAGCAGTGAACGGCCCAGGGACAGTCTCGATTCACCCCTCCACTTT; CDR3aa: CASSERPRDSLDSPLHF
v_gene: TRBV5-1; d_gene: TRBD2; abundance: NA; j_gene: TRBJ2-5; CDR3nt: TGCGCCAGCAGCTCCTCCGGTAGGCGGGAGGGCGACCAGTACTTC; CDR3aa: CASSSSGRREGDQYF
v_gene: TRBV5-4; d_gene: NA; abundance: once; j_gene: TRBJ2-1; CDR3nt: TGTGCCAGCAAACCTGGACTAATCATTAGCTCCTACAATGAGCAGTTCTTC; CDR3aa: CASKPGLIISSYNEQFF
v_gene: TRBV6-2/TRBV6-3; d_gene: NA; abundance: NA; j_gene: TRBJ2-3; CDR3nt: TGTGCCAGCAGTTTGGTCGGGGTTACGCAGTATTTT; CDR3aa: CASSLVGVTQYF
v_gene: TRBV16; d_gene: NA; abundance: few; j_gene: TRBJ1-5; CDR3nt: TGTGCCAGCAGCCAATCCCCGGGGGGTAGCAATCAGCCCCAGCATTTT; CDR3aa: CASSQSPGGSNQPQHF
v_gene: TRBV5-4; d_gene: NA; abundance: once; j_gene: TRBJ1-4; CDR3nt: TGTGCCAGCAGCTCACCTCTGGAGGGTGAAAAACTGTTTTTT; CDR3aa: CASSSPLEGEKLFF
v_gene: TRBV2; d_gene: TRBD1; abundance: NA; j_gene: TRBJ1-1; CDR3nt: TGTGCCAGCAGGAGGGACAGGGGAGGCACTGAAGCTTTCTTT; CDR3aa: CASRRDRGGTEAFF
v_gene: TRBV5-4; d_gene: TRBD2; abundance: once; j_gene: TRBJ2-1; CDR3nt: TGTGCCAGCAGCTTGGATCTAGCGGGGGGGAGGGAGCAGTTCTTC; CDR3aa: CASSLDLAGGREQFF
v_gene: TRBV7-9; d_gene: NA; abundance: NA; j_gene: TRBJ1-6; CDR3nt: TGTGCCAGCAGCTTAGCCGGGAATTCACCCCTCCACTTT; CDR3aa: CASSLAGNSPLHF
v_gene: TRBV4-2; d_gene: TRBD2; abundance: NA; j_gene: TRBJ2-3; CDR3nt: TGTGCCAGCAGCCAAGATGGGGTAGCGGGGGGAGATACGCAGTATTTT; CDR3aa: CASSQDGVAGGDTQYF
v_gene: TRBV5-5; d_gene: NA; abundance: NA; j_gene: TRBJ2-2; CDR3nt: TGTGCCAGCAGCTCGGCGGCCGCGAACACCGGGGAGCTGTTTTTT; CDR3aa: CASSSAAANTGELFF